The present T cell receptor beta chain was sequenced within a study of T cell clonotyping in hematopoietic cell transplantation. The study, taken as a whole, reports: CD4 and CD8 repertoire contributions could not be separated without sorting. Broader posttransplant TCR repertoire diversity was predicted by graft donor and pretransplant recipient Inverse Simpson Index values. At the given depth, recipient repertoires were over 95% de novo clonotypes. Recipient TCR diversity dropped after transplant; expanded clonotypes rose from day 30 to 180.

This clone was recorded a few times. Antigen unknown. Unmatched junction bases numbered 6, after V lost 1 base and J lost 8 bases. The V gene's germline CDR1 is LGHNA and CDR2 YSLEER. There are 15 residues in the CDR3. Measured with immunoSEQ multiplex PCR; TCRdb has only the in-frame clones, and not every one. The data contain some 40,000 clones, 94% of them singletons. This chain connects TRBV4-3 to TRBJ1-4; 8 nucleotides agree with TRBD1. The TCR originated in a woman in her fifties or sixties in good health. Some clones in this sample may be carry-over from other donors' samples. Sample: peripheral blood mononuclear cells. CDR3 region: CASSQGTGPGEKLFF. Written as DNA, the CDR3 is TGCGCCAGCAGCCAAGGGACAGGGCCGGGCGAAAAACTGTTTTTT.